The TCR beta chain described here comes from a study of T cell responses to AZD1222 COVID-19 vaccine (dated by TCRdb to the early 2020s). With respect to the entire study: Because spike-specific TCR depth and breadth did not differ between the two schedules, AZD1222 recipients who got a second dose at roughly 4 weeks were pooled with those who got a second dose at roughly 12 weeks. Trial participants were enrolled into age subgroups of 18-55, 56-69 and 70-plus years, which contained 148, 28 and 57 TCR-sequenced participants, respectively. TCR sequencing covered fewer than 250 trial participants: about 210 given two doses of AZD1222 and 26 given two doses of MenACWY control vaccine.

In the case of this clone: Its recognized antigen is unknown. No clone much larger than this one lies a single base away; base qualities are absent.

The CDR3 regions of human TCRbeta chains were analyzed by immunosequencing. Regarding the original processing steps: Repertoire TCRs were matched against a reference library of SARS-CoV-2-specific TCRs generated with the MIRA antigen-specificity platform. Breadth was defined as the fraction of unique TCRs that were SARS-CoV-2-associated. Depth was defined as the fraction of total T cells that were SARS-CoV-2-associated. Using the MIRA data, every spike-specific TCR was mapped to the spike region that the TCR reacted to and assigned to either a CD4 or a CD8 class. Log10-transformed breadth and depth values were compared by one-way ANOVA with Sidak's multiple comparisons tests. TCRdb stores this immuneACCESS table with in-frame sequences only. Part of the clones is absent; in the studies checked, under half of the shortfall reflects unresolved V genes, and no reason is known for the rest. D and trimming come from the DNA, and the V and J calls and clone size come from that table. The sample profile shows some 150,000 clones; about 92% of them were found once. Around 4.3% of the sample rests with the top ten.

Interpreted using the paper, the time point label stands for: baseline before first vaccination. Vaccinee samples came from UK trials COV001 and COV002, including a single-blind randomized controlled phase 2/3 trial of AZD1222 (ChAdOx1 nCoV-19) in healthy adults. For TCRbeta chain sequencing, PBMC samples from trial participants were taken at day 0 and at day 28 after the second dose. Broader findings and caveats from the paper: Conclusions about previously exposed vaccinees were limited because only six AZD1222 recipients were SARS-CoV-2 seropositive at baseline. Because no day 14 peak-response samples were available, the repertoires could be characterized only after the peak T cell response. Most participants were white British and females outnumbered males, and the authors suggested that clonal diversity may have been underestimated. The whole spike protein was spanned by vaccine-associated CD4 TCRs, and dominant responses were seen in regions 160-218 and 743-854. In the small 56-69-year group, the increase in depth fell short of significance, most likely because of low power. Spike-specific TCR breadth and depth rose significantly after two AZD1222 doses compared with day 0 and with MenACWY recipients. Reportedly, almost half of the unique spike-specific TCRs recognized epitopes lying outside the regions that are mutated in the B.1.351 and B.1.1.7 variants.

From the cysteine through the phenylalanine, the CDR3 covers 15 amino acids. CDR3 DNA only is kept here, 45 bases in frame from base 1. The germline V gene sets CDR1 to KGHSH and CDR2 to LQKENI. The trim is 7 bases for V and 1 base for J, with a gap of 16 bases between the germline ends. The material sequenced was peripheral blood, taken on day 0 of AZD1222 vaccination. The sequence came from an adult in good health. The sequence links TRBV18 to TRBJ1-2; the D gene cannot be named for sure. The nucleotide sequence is TGTGCCAGCTTGGGCCTCTCATCGCTTAACTATGGCTACACCTTC. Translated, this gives CASLGLSSLNYGYTF.